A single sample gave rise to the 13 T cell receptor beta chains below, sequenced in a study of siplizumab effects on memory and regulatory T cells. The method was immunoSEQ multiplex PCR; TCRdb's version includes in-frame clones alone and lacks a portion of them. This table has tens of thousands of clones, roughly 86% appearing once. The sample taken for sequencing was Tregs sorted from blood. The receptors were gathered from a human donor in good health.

Here the CDR3 reads CASSPAIGLAYEQYF. The CDR3 DNA follows: TGTGCCAGCTCACCGGCAATCGGCCTGGCCTACGAGCAGTACTTC. The chain employs TRBV18 and TRBJ2-7; D is unresolved. This CDR3 has 15 amino acids. Germline V lookup: CDR1 KGHSH, CDR2 LQKENI. Trimming took off 3 bases at V and 2 bases at J, with 14 bases between the two ends.

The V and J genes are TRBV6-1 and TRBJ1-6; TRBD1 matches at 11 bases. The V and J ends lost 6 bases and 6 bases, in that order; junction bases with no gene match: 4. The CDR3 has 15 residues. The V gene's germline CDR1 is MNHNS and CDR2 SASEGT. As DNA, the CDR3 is TGTGCCAGCAGGGGACAGGGGGGGCCTAATTCACCCCTCCACTTT. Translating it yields CASRGQGGPNSPLHF.

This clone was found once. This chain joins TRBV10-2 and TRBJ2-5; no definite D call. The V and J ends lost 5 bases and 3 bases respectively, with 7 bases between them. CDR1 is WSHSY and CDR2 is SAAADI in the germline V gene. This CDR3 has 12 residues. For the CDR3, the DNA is TGCGCCAGCAGTCGGGCAAAAGAGACCCAGTACTTC. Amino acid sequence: CASSRAKETQYF.

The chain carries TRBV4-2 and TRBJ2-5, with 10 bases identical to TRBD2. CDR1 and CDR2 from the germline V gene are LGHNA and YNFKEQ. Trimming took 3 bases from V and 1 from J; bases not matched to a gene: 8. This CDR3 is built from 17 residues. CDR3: CASSQMKLAGTQETQYF. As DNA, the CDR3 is TGTGCCAGCAGCCAGATGAAACTAGCGGGGACCCAAGAGACCCAGTACTTC.

CDR3 loop: CASRFQASPADTQYF. The CDR3 coding sequence is TGTGCCAGCAGGTTTCAGGCATCACCGGCAGATACGCAGTATTTT. V is TRBV6-6 and J is TRBJ2-3; D not resolved. The CDR3 spans 15 residues. The germline V gene encodes CDR1 MNHNY and CDR2 SVGAGI (reference sequence). V gave up 6 bases and J gave up 4 bases, with 17 bases separating them.

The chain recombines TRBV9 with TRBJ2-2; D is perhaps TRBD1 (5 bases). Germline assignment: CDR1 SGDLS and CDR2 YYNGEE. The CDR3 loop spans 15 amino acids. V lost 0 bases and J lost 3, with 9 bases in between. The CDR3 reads CASSVGGADTGELFF. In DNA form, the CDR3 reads TGTGCCAGCAGCGTAGGGGGCGCGGACACCGGGGAGCTGTTTTTT.

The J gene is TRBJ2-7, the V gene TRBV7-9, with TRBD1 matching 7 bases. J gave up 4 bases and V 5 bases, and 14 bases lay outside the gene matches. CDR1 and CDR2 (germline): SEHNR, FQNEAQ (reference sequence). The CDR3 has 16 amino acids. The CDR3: CASSEMGQSASYEQYF. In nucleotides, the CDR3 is TGTGCCAGCAGCGAGATGGGACAGTCGGCCTCATACGAGCAGTACTTC.

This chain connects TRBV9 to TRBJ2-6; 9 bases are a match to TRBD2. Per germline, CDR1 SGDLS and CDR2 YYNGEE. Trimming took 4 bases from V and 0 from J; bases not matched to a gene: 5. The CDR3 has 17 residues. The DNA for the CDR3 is TGTGCCAGCAGCACGGGACTAGCCCGCTCTGGGGCCAACGTCCTGACTTTC. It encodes CASSTGLARSGANVLTF.

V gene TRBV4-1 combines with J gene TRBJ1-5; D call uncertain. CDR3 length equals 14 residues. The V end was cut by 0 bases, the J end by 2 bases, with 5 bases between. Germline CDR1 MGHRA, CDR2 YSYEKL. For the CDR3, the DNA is TGCGCCAGCAGCCAAGAATTTGGCAATCAGCCCCAGCATTTT. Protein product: CASSQEFGNQPQHF.

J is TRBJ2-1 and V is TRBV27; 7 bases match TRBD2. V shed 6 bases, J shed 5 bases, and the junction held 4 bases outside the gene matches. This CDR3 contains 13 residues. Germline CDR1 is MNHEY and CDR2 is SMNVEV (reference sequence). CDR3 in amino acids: CASSLRGDNEQFF. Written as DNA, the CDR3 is TGTGCCAGCAGCCTCCGGGGGGACAATGAGCAGTTCTTC.

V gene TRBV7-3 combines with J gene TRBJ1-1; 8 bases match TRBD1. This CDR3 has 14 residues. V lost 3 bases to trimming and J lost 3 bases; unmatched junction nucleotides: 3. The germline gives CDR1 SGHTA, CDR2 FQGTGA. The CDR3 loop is CASSLQGADTEAFF. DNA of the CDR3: TGTGCCAGCAGCTTGCAGGGGGCGGACACTGAAGCTTTCTTT.

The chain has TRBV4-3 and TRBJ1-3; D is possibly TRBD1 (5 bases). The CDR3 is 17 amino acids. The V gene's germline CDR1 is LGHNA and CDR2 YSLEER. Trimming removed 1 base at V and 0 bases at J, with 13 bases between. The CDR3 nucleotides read TGCGCCAGCAGCCAAGCGGAGGGACGGTTCTCTGGAAACACCATATATTTT. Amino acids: CASSQAEGRFSGNTIYF.

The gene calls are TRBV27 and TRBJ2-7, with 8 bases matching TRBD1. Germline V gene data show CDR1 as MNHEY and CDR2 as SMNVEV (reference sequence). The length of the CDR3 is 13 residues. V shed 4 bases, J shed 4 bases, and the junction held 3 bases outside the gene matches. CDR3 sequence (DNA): TGTGCCAGCAGTTCCAGGGGGCGGTACGAGCAGTACTTC. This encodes CASSSRGRYEQYF.